This TCR beta chain is drawn from a study of spatial heterogeneity in lung cancer. There are 13 residues in the CDR3. Germline V lookup: CDR1 PRHDT, CDR2 FYEKMQ (reference sequence). The V gene end was trimmed by 6 bases and the J gene end by 3 bases; junction bases not matched to a gene: 4. TCRdb fed the 5' RACE reads into MiXCR, producing one record per CDR3 protein. Among approximately 81,000 distinct CDR3 sequences listed, roughly 13% were seen once. Regarding time point: sample taken at primary tumor resection. From tumor, nontumor lung or frozen PBMC, whole RNA was taken unsorted for sequencing. There are a few counts of this clonotype.

This TCR came from a male donor with early-stage non-small cell lung cancer. The sample consisted of PBMCs, taken at surgery. This chain links TRBV13 with TRBJ1-1; 7 nucleotides match TRBD1. In DNA form, the CDR3 reads TGTGCCAGCAGTGCTGACAGGGACACTGAAGCTTTCTTT. Its protein is CASSADRDTEAFF.